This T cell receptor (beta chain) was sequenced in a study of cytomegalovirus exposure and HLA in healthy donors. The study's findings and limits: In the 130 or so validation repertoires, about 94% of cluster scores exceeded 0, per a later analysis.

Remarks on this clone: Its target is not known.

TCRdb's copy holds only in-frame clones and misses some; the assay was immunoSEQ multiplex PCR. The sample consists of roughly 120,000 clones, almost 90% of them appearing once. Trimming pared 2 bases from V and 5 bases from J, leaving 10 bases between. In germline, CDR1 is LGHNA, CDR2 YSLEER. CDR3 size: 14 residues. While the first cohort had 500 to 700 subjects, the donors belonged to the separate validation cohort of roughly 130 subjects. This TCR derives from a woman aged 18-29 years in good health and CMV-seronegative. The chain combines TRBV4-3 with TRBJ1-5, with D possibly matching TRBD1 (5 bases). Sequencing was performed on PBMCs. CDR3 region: CASSQRRGDQPQHF. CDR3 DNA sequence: TGCGCCAGCAGCCAACGTAGGGGTGATCAGCCCCAGCATTTT.